The 12 T cell receptor beta chains presented below share a single source sample, sequenced in a study of blood T cell repertoires in COVID-19. Produced via immunoSEQ multiplex PCR; TCRdb's table is partial and in-frame only. The sample holds roughly 350,000 clones, over 75% seen once. The sequencing sample was made of peripheral blood. Receptors originate from a woman in her forties or fifties with active or convalescent COVID-19.

The chain links TRBV20-1 to TRBJ2-3; D remains unclear. The V gene lost 3 bases and the J gene lost 6 bases, with 7 bases spanning the gap. CDR1 is DFQATT and CDR2 is SNEGSKA in the germline V gene (reference sequence). The CDR3 length is 11 residues. Here the CDR3 DNA reads TGCAGTGCTAGCTTTGGCGATACGCAGTATTTT. Protein product: CSASFGDTQYF.

This clone was picked up one time. The gene calls are TRBV6-6 and TRBJ1-4, with D possibly being TRBD1 (6 bases). The CDR3 totals 16 residues. V was shortened by 5 bases and J by 3 bases, with 16 bases between the two germline ends. From germline, CDR1 is MNHNY and CDR2 SVGAGI (reference sequence). The CDR3 here is CASSGSLGGPNEKLFF. Written as DNA, the CDR3 is TGTGCCAGCAGTGGTAGCCTCGGGGGGCCTAATGAAAAACTGTTTTTT.

In its sample, this clone was seen once. The rearrangement links TRBV14 to TRBJ2-3; TRBD2 matches at 11 bases. The CDR3 contains 17 residues. CDR1 and CDR2 (germline): SGHDN, FVKESK. V shed 0 bases, J shed 6 bases, and the junction held 8 bases outside the gene matches. CDR3 residues: CASSQETSGTSWDTQYF. CDR3 in DNA: TGTGCCAGCAGCCAAGAGACTAGCGGGACCTCTTGGGATACGCAGTATTTT.

The chain joins TRBV2 to TRBJ2-5, with 8 bases fitting TRBD2. V dropped 3 bases and J dropped 4; count of bases not matched to a gene: 4. The CDR3 is 14 residues long. CDR1 and CDR2 from the germline V gene are SNHLY and FYNNEI. CDR3 in amino acids: CASSDGRGGETQYF. In DNA, the CDR3 is TGTGCCAGCAGTGATGGCCGGGGGGGAGAGACCCAGTACTTC. The full variable domain, in which reference TRBV2 and TRBJ2-5 provide the parts outside the CDR3, is EPEVTQTPSHQVTQMGQEVILRCVPISNHLYFYWYRQILGQKVEFLVSFYNNEISEKSEIFDDQFSVERPDGSNFTLKIRSTKLEDSAMYFCASSDGRGGETQYFGPGTRLLVL.

This clone was recorded only once. This chain joins TRBV27 and TRBJ2-5; 10 bases line up with TRBD1. CDR1 and CDR2 from the germline V gene are MNHEY and SMNVEV (reference sequence). The CDR3 has 15 residues. V trimming: 3 bases; J trimming: 5 bases; junction bases outside the gene matches: 6. CDR3 loop: CASSLATGGRETQYF. CDR3 sequence (DNA): TGTGCCAGCAGTTTGGCGACAGGGGGCCGTGAGACCCAGTACTTC.

The gene calls are TRBV5-1 and TRBJ1-1; 7 bases match TRBD1. The CDR3 has 14 amino acids. J gave up 4 bases and V 5 bases, and 8 bases lay outside the gene matches. Germline loops: CDR1 SGHRS, CDR2 YFSETQ. The CDR3 DNA is TGCGCCAGCAGGGACAGAGGGGGCAGCACTGAAGCTTTCTTT. Translating it yields CASRDRGGSTEAFF.

This chain links TRBV4-3 with TRBJ2-7, with TRBD2 matching 11 bases. The V segment lost 0 bases and the J segment 5 bases; nucleotides outside the gene matches: 6. Per the germline V gene, CDR1 is LGHNA and CDR2 is YSLEER. This CDR3 has 16 residues. The CDR3 here is CASSQDLGTSGNEQYF. The CDR3 bases are TGCGCCAGCAGCCAAGATTTAGGGACTAGCGGTAACGAGCAGTACTTC.

The rearrangement uses TRBV7-3 and TRBJ2-2; D might be TRBD2 (5 bases). The CDR3 runs to 16 residues. CDR1 is SGHTA, CDR2 FQGTGA, per germline. V was shortened by 1 base and J by 0 bases, with 9 bases between the two germline ends. This CDR3 is CASSLNGGPNTGELFF. CDR3 DNA: TGTGCCAGCAGCTTAAACGGCGGGCCGAACACCGGGGAGCTGTTTTTT.

The chain has TRBV7-9 and TRBJ2-3; 9 nucleotides line up with TRBD1. With V trimmed by 3 bases and J by 2 bases, 3 bases remained unmatched. From germline, CDR1 is SEHNR and CDR2 FQNEAQ (reference sequence). The CDR3 extends over 15 amino acids. CDR3 sequence reads: CASSLGQGDTDTQYF. CDR3 sequence (DNA): TGTGCCAGCAGCTTGGGACAGGGAGACACAGATACGCAGTATTTT.

The sample holds one count of this clone. The gene calls are TRBV5-1 and TRBJ2-3, with TRBD1 as a possible D gene (5 bases). Germline assignment: CDR1 SGHRS and CDR2 YFSETQ. The CDR3 is 17 residues long. V was shortened by 0 bases and J by 2 bases, with 16 bases between the two germline ends. The CDR3 sequence: CASSLGVTVQATDTQYF. The CDR3 bases are TGCGCCAGCAGCTTGGGAGTGACAGTTCAGGCCACAGATACGCAGTATTTT.

This rearrangement joins TRBV3-1 (or the pseudogene TRBV3-2) to TRBJ1-3, with 7 bases matching TRBD1. In germline, CDR1 is LGHDT, CDR2 YNNKEL (reference sequence). This CDR3 is built from 16 residues. Unmatched junction bases numbered 10, after V lost 4 bases and J lost 4 bases. DNA of the CDR3: TGTGCCAGCAGCCCCGGGACTCACAGGGGAGGAAACACCATATATTTT. Protein sequence: CASSPGTHRGGNTIYF.

V gene TRBV28 combines with J gene TRBJ1-3, with 7 bases aligning to TRBD1. J lost 4 bases, V lost 5 bases, and 8 bases had no gene match. This CDR3 has 15 residues. The germline V gene has CDR1 MDHEN and CDR2 SYDVKM. The CDR3 loop reads CASSINRGQGNTIYF. The CDR3 DNA follows: TGTGCCAGCAGTATAAACAGGGGCCAAGGAAACACCATATATTTT.